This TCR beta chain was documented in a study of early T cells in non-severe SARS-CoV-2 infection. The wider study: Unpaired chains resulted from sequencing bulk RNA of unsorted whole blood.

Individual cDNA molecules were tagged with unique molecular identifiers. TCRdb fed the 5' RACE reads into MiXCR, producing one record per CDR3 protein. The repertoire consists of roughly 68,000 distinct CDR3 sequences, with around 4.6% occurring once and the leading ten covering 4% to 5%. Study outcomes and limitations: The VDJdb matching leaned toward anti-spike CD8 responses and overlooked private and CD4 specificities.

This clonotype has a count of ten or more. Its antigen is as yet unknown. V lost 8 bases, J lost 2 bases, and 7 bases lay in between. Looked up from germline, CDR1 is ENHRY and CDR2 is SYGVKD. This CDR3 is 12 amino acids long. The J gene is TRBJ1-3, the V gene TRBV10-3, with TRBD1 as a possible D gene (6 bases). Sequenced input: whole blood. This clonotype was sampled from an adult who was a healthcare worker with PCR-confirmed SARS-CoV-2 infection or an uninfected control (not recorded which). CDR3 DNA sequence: TGTGCCATCTCAGGGGCTGGAAACACCATATATTTT. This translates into CAISGAGNTIYF.